Described below is a single TCR beta chain sequence and its context. Its antigen is not identified. The sequenced template was cDNA made from the entire isolated RNA. Sequencing used immunoSEQ multiplex PCR; TCRdb keeps in-frame clones, though not all of them. The sample gives about 260,000 clones, around 68% of which show up once; almost 0.055% is in the top ten. This sample was included in a study of beta chain features in type 1 diabetes. Broader study findings: Type 1 diabetes patients showed a moderate but significant shortening of TCRB CDR3s in all four CD4+ subsets. Sequencing of cDNA might inflate the share of cells that strongly express TCR.

There are 16 residues in the CDR3. V dropped 2 bases and J dropped 1; count of bases not matched to a gene: 5. Germline CDR1 MGHDK, CDR2 SYGVNS. The chain combines TRBV25-1 with TRBJ2-4; the match to TRBD2 covers 7 bases. The specimen sequenced was naive CD4+ T cells from blood. The clonotype originates from a man in his thirties or forties in good health. The CDR3 region has the DNA TGTGCCAGCAGTGAAGGGAGGGGTTTTGCCAAAAACATTCAGTACTTC. Amino acids: CASSEGRGFAKNIQYF.